This entry lists 29 T cell receptor beta chains sequenced from one sample in a study of blood T cells in healthy people across ages. The use of a sample-barcoded 5' primer and a J-beta primer mix characterized a second PCR of 7 to 11 cycles. TCRdb redid the calling of the 5' RACE reads with MiXCR, one entry per CDR3 protein. The table has about 930,000 distinct CDR3 sequences, approximately 32% seen once. These data were also reused for a study on T cells of mothers and their children.

The sequencing sample was made of blood. The receptors were sampled from a woman aged 40 to 49 in good health.

Worth noting for this clonotype: This may be a read error: a much more frequent sequence differs by one nucleotide. The rearrangement joins TRBV5-1 to TRBJ2-7; D call uncertain. This CDR3 has 14 amino acids. Per germline, CDR1 SGHRS and CDR2 YFSETQ. Trimming left V 3 bases short and J 2 bases short, with 12 bases between. The CDR3 nucleotides read TGCGCCAGCAGCTCCTTTACATTAACCTACGAGCAGTACTTC. Its protein product is CASSSFTLTYEQYF.

This clonotype occurred once. CDR3 sequence (DNA): TGCAGCGTTGGGTGGACAGGGCTCCCCCAAGAGGCCCAGTTCTTC. Its protein product is CSVGWTGLPQEAQFF. The chain links TRBV29-1 to TRBJ2-1; TRBD1 aligns across 8 bases. This CDR3 is 15 amino acids long. The V gene's germline CDR1 is SQVTM and CDR2 ANQGSEA. With 4 bases clipped from V and 13 bases from J, the junction kept 18 bases outside the gene matches.

The rearrangement uses TRBV27 and TRBJ1-2; TRBD1 aligns across 11 bases. Germline CDR1 MNHEY, CDR2 SMNVEV (reference sequence). V shed 5 bases, J shed 6 bases, and the junction held 8 bases outside the gene matches. The CDR3 has 15 amino acids. The CDR3 DNA is TGTGCCAGCAGTCTTTGGACAGGGGGCTTGGATGGCTACACCTTC. Translation: CASSLWTGGLDGYTF.

As for this clonotype: The germline gene is not matched at one end of the junction; a read error may be the cause. The chain couples TRBV2 to TRBJ2-7; tentatively, D is TRBD2 (6 bases). Judging by the DNA end, TRBJ2-5 fits better; the J call may be wrong. CDR3 size: 12 residues. Germline-derived CDR1 and CDR2 are SNHLY and FYNNEI. The CDR3 region is CTSSWGEETQYF. The DNA of the CDR3 is TGTACCAGCAGTTGGGGGGAGGAGACCCAGTACTTC.

This clonotype has at least ten counts. This chain connects TRBV29-1 to TRBJ2-7; possible D gene TRBD2, 5 bases. Deletions cut 4 bases from V and 4 bases from J, with 8 bases between. The CDR3 loop spans 11 amino acids. Germline V gene lookup returns CDR1 SQVTM and CDR2 ANQGSEA. The CDR3 bases are TGCAGCGTTGTGAGGGAGTACGAGCAGTACTTC. Translated: CSVVREYEQYF.

V usage is TRBV20-1 and J usage is TRBJ1-5; 7 bases are shared with TRBD1. V dropped 3 bases and J dropped 3; count of bases not matched to a gene: 8. This CDR3 is built from 15 residues. The germline V gene encodes CDR1 DFQATT and CDR2 SNEGSKA (reference sequence). The CDR3 region is CSASQGGGVNQPQHF. CDR3 in DNA: TGCAGTGCTAGTCAAGGGGGCGGGGTCAATCAGCCCCAGCATTTT.

V gene TRBV12-3 or TRBV12-4 combines with J gene TRBJ2-7; perhaps TRBD1 as D (6 bases). V dropped 6 bases and J dropped 6 bases, with 15 bases sitting between them. The CDR3 covers 13 residues. The CDR3 spells CASSLNRVTEQYF. For the CDR3, the DNA is TGTGCCAGCAGCCTAAACAGGGTCACCGAGCAGTACTTC.

This clonotype was picked up a small number of times. The rearrangement uses TRBV9 and TRBJ2-5; 8 nucleotides agree with TRBD1. The length of the CDR3 is 15 residues. The germline V gene encodes CDR1 SGDLS and CDR2 YYNGEE. V was pared by 0 bases and J by 5 bases, with 6 bases of the junction left unmatched. CDR3 residues: CASSVGQGAAETQYF. In DNA form, the CDR3 reads TGTGCCAGCAGCGTAGGGCAGGGGGCTGCGGAGACCCAGTACTTC.

The rearrangement links TRBV20-1 to TRBJ2-3; 8 nucleotides match TRBD2. The CDR3 is made up of 18 amino acids. V trimming: 0 bases; J trimming: 0 bases; junction bases outside the gene matches: 11. Germline-derived CDR1 and CDR2 are DFQATT and SNEGSKA (reference sequence). CDR3 loop: CSARDPAGALPSTDTQYF. The CDR3 DNA sequence: TGCAGTGCTAGAGATCCAGCGGGGGCTCTCCCTAGCACAGATACGCAGTATTTT.

The rearrangement links TRBV21-1 to TRBJ2-7. TRBV21-1 is a documented pseudogene. The CDR3 totals 17 residues. The CDR3 DNA is TGTGCCAGCAGCAAAGAGAAGCAGGGTGGGGGCTCCTACGAGCAGTACTTC. Amino acids: CASSKEKQGGGSYEQYF.

CDR3 nucleotide sequence: TGTGCCAGCAGCCGGGGACCCAGCTCCTACAATGAGCAGTTCTTC. Protein: CASSRGPSSYNEQFF. The chain combines TRBV7-8 with TRBJ2-1, with D perhaps matching TRBD1 or TRBD2 (5 bases each). CDR1 SGHVS and CDR2 FQNEAQ come from the germline V gene. Trimming pared 5 bases from V and 0 bases from J, leaving 11 bases between. The CDR3 has 15 residues.

This clonotype was seen only a few times. The CDR3 loop is CASSLTSGAVYEQYF. Here the CDR3 DNA reads TGTGCCAGCAGTTTAACTAGCGGGGCGGTATACGAGCAGTACTTC. This chain joins TRBV27 and TRBJ2-7, with 10 nucleotides matching TRBD2. CDR3 length equals 15 residues. Trimming removed 2 bases from V and 4 bases from J; junction bases left unmatched: 5. Germline V gene sequence: CDR1 MNHEY, CDR2 SMNVEV (reference sequence).

This chain uses TRBV20-1 with TRBJ1-2; D is perhaps TRBD1 (5 bases). The CDR3 consists of 14 residues. Germline V CDR1 and CDR2: DFQATT, SNEGSKA (reference sequence). V shed 5 bases and J shed 5 bases, with 18 bases lying between them. The CDR3 DNA follows: TGCAGTGCTGAACCCCGGGACGGAGAGTATGGCTACACCTTC. As protein: CSAEPRDGEYGYTF.

As for this clonotype: A much bigger clone sits one base away, suggesting this may be a read error. The rearrangement joins TRBV5-5 to TRBJ2-1; TRBD1 or TRBD2 may be the D gene (5 bases each). The CDR3 is 14 residues long. V lost 4 bases, J lost 10 bases, and 18 bases lay in between. Germline V gene sequence: CDR1 SGHKS, CDR2 YYEKEE (reference sequence). The CDR3 protein is CASSPTVTGREQFF. Here the CDR3 DNA reads TGTGCCAGCAGCCCTACAGTTACGGGGCGGGAGCAGTTCTTC.

This clonotype came up a few times. This chain uses TRBV11-2 with TRBJ2-5; 10 bases agree with TRBD2. Germline CDR1 reads SGHAT; CDR2 reads FQNNGV. After removal of 5 bases from V and 7 bases from J, the junction contained 7 bases not matched to a gene. This CDR3 is 14 amino acids long. The DNA of the CDR3 is TGTGCCAGCAGCCCCGGGACTAGCGTTGGGACCCAGTACTTC. Translated, it gives CASSPGTSVGTQYF.

Many counts were recorded for this clonotype. This sequence joins TRBV29-1 and TRBJ1-1, with TRBD1 as a possible D gene (5 bases). This CDR3 is 13 amino acids long. V lost 1 base and J lost 4, with 10 bases in between. Germline lookup yields CDR1 SQVTM and CDR2 ANQGSEA. The CDR3 DNA reads as TGCAGCGTTGAAGTACAGGTTCCCACTGAAGCTTTCTTT. Encoded protein: CSVEVQVPTEAFF.

This clonotype was counted a few times. The genes are TRBV24-1 and TRBJ2-1, with 7 bases that match TRBD1. The V gene's germline CDR1 is KGHDR and CDR2 SFDVKD. The CDR3 length is 16 residues. V lost 2 bases and J lost 5; bases outside the gene matches: 8. In DNA form, the CDR3 reads TGTGCCACCAGTGATTACCCGGGACAGAAGAACAATGAGCAGTTCTTC. It is translated as CATSDYPGQKNNEQFF.

The genes are TRBV5-1 and TRBJ2-1; 9 nucleotides align to TRBD2. The CDR3 runs 16 residues. Trimming at V came to 0 bases and at J to 2 bases, leaving 3 bases not matched to a gene. Germline CDR1 is SGHRS and CDR2 is YFSETQ. In nucleotides, the CDR3 is TGCGCCAGCAGCTTGGTGGCTAGCGGGGCCTACAATGAGCAGTTCTTC. The encoded protein is CASSLVASGAYNEQFF.

Concerning this clonotype: One end of the junction does not line up with germline, which may come from a read error. The chain combines TRBV11-2 with TRBJ2-1, with D unresolved. In germline, CDR1 is SGHAT, CDR2 FQNNGV. This CDR3 has 13 amino acids. CDR3 sequence: CASNLEQLNEQFF. In nucleotides, the CDR3 is TGTGCCAGCAACTTAGAGCAGCTGAATGAGCAGTTCTTC.

V usage is TRBV3-1 and J usage is TRBJ2-2; D is perhaps TRBD1 or TRBD2 (5 bases each). The CDR3 loop spans 16 amino acids. CDR1 is LGHDT and CDR2 is YNNKEL in the germline V gene (reference sequence). V shed 7 bases and J shed 2 bases, with 17 bases lying between them. The CDR3 protein is CASTPPGTENTGELFF. CDR3 DNA: TGTGCCAGCACCCCCCCGGGGACGGAAAACACCGGGGAGCTGTTTTTT.

This clonotype was observed a handful of times. The V and J genes are TRBV5-1 and TRBJ2-7, with 7 bases fitting TRBD1. J lost 6 bases, V lost 4 bases, and 13 bases had no gene match. Per germline, CDR1 SGHRS and CDR2 YFSETQ. The CDR3 extends over 15 amino acids. This CDR3 is CASSPQGDRLSEQYF. As DNA, the CDR3 is TGCGCCAGCAGCCCTCAGGGGGACCGTCTGAGCGAGCAGTACTTC.

As regards this clonotype: It may be a read error: a sequence one base away is much more abundant. This chain connects TRBV28 to TRBJ2-1; TRBD1 matches 9 bases. Trimming at V came to 4 bases and at J to 7 bases, leaving 11 bases not matched to a gene. CDR3 length: 16 amino acids. The V gene's germline CDR1 is MDHEN and CDR2 SYDVKM. Written as DNA, the CDR3 is TGTGCCAGCAGTTCCCAGACAGGGGGTAGTAGGAATGAGCAGTTCTTC. As protein: CASSSQTGGSRNEQFF.

This clonotype was counted ten times or more. The chain links TRBV12-3 or TRBV12-4 to TRBJ2-4; the match to TRBD1 covers 7 bases. CDR3 length equals 14 residues. After removal of 6 bases from V and 1 base from J, the junction contained 3 bases not matched to a gene. This CDR3 is CASREGAAKNIQYF. In nucleotides, the CDR3 is TGTGCCAGCAGAGAGGGGGCGGCCAAAAACATTCAGTACTTC.

The rearrangement links TRBV28 to TRBJ1-5; TRBD1 matches 8 bases. Germline trimming cut 4 bases from V and 2 bases from J; bases unmatched to any gene: 10. This CDR3 region has 17 residues. The germline gives CDR1 MDHEN, CDR2 SYDVKM. The CDR3 loop is CASSSVQGAYGNQPQHF. The CDR3 coding sequence is TGTGCCAGCAGTTCGGTGCAGGGGGCGTATGGCAATCAGCCCCAGCATTTT.

The sample holds a few counts of this clonotype. The rearrangement links TRBV28 to TRBJ2-2; D tentatively reads TRBD1 or TRBD2 (6 bases each). CDR3 length: 16 amino acids. The V and J ends lost 3 bases and 5 bases respectively, with 16 bases between them. Germline V gene sequence: CDR1 MDHEN, CDR2 SYDVKM. CDR3 nucleotides: TGTGCCAGCAGTTTCTTCGGGGGCGCCAAGACCGGGGAGCTGTTTTTT. It codes for CASSFFGGAKTGELFF.

V gene TRBV6-6 combines with J gene TRBJ2-7, with 7 nucleotides matching TRBD2. The germline V gene has CDR1 MNHNY and CDR2 SVGAGI (reference sequence). Unmatched junction bases numbered 5, after V lost 6 bases and J lost 3 bases. This CDR3 region has 13 residues. CDR3 in DNA: TGTGCCAGCAGCCGCAGCGGGGACTACGAGCAGTACTTC. Encoded protein: CASSRSGDYEQYF.

The chain employs TRBV9 and TRBJ1-5; unclear D gene. The CDR3 contains 14 residues. Trimming removed 0 bases from V and 3 bases from J, with 7 bases in between. Germline values: CDR1 SGDLS, CDR2 YYNGEE. The CDR3 loop reads CASSVGLNNQPQHF. The CDR3 coding sequence is TGTGCCAGCAGCGTAGGACTGAACAATCAGCCCCAGCATTTT.

This clonotype was seen more than once but under ten times. The V and J genes are TRBV20-1 and TRBJ2-1; weak D call: TRBD2 (6 bases). The V end was cut by 8 bases, the J end by 3 bases, with 20 bases between. Germline V gene data show CDR1 as DFQATT and CDR2 as SNEGSKA (reference sequence). The CDR3 extends over 15 amino acids. The CDR3 sequence: CSSWYGGKRYNEQFF. CDR3 DNA sequence: TGCAGTTCCTGGTATGGCGGGAAACGCTACAATGAGCAGTTCTTC.

A word on this clonotype: A read error is possible here, since a much larger clone lies one base away. The chain employs TRBV30 and TRBJ2-7; the D is unclear. Trimming stripped 0 bases from V and 7 bases from J, with 10 bases between. This CDR3 is 12 amino acids long. The germline V gene encodes CDR1 GTSNPN and CDR2 SVGIG (reference sequence). The CDR3 DNA sequence: TGTGCCTGGAGTGTAGAGAAAATTGAGCAGTACTTC. As protein: CAWSVEKIEQYF.